These 15 T cell receptor beta chains were sequenced from one sample in a study of control samples from healthy donors and cancer patients. Profiling relied on immunoSEQ multiplex PCR, and the TCRdb table lists in-frame clones only, not all of them. The data show 400,000 to 450,000 clones, 80% to 95% seen once. Sequencing was done on a sample of PBMCs. The receptor set was obtained from a man aged 35 to 55 with head and neck cancer.

CDR3 sequence (DNA): TGTGCCAGCAGTCTAGGACAGGGGGCCGGCGAGCAGTACTTC. It yields the protein CASSLGQGAGEQYF. The chain links TRBV28 to TRBJ2-7; TRBD1 matches at 11 bases. The V segment lost 5 bases and the J segment 6 bases; nucleotides outside the gene matches: 6. This CDR3 is built from 14 residues. Germline CDR1 and CDR2: MDHEN and SYDVKM.

The genes are TRBV28 and TRBJ2-3; TRBD1 matches at 12 bases. The CDR3 has 19 amino acids. The V segment lost 6 bases and the J segment 2 bases; nucleotides outside the gene matches: 15. Per the germline V gene, CDR1 is MDHEN and CDR2 is SYDVKM. CDR3 amino acids: CASSPLPGTGGHVTDTQYF. The CDR3 DNA follows: TGTGCCAGCAGCCCTCTTCCCGGGACAGGGGGCCATGTCACAGATACGCAGTATTTT.

The chain joins TRBV18 to TRBJ2-7; D may be TRBD1 (6 bases). Per germline, CDR1 KGHSH and CDR2 LQKENI. The CDR3 totals 15 residues. Trimming pared 3 bases from V and 6 bases from J, leaving 18 bases between. The chain's CDR3 is CASSPATGTATEQYF. The CDR3 bases are TGTGCCAGCTCACCCGCAACAGGGACGGCCACCGAGCAGTACTTC. The full variable domain, its missing parts supplied by reference TRBV18 and TRBJ2-7, is NAGVMQNPRHLVRRRGQEARLRCSPMKGHSHVYWYRQLPEEGLKFMVYLQKENIIDESGMPKERFSAEFPKEGPSILRIQQVVRGDSAAYFCASSPATGTATEQYFGPGTRLTVT.

The chain uses TRBV19 and TRBJ2-7, with D possibly being TRBD2 (6 bases). The CDR3 length is 14 residues. Per germline, CDR1 LNHDA and CDR2 SQIVND (reference sequence). The V gene lost 4 bases and the J gene lost 4 bases, with 14 bases spanning the gap. The CDR3 nucleotides read TGTGCCAGTAGTACTGGGACTGCCGCGTACGAGCAGTACTTC. Amino acids: CASSTGTAAYEQYF.

The chain couples TRBV11-1 to TRBJ1-3, with D maybe TRBD1 (6 bases). The CDR3 is made up of 15 amino acids. Germline V gives CDR1 SGHAT, CDR2 FQDESV (reference sequence). V lost 5 bases and J lost 1, with 12 bases in between. CDR3 loop: CASSGIQGSGNTIYF. CDR3 nucleotide sequence: TGTGCCAGCAGCGGTATACAGGGATCTGGAAACACCATATATTTT.

The rearrangement uses TRBV5-5 and TRBJ1-2; 7 nucleotides align to TRBD1. This CDR3 is 14 amino acids long. The V gene's germline CDR1 is SGHKS and CDR2 YYEKEE (reference sequence). Germline trimming cut 0 bases from V and 3 bases from J; bases unmatched to any gene: 2. CDR3: CASSLVQGDYGYTF. The CDR3 DNA reads as TGTGCCAGCAGCTTGGTTCAGGGGGACTATGGCTACACCTTC.

The V gene is TRBV5-1, the J gene TRBJ2-1; D is ambiguous. This CDR3 is 15 amino acids long. V gave up 0 bases and J gave up 3 bases, with 10 bases separating them. CDR1 and CDR2 from the germline V gene are SGHRS and YFSETQ. The CDR3 DNA is TGCGCCAGCAGCTTGGTAGGTCACCGCTACAATGAGCAGTTCTTC. Encoded protein: CASSLVGHRYNEQFF.

V gene TRBV11-2 combines with J gene TRBJ1-1; TRBD1 matches 7 bases. V lost 10 bases and J lost 4; bases outside the gene matches: 3. This CDR3 contains 11 residues. The germline CDR1 and CDR2 sequences are SGHAT and FQNNGV. CDR3 amino acids: CATRGVTEAFF. The DNA of the CDR3 is TGTGCCACCAGGGGGGTCACTGAAGCTTTCTTT.

This clone was recorded once. The CDR3 bases are TGCGCCAGCAGCTTGGAAGGGACGGACAGAGAAGCTTTCTTT. Translation gives CASSLEGTDREAFF. This chain uses TRBV5-1 with TRBJ1-1; maybe TRBD1 (6 bases). The CDR3 runs 14 residues. Germline V gene lookup returns CDR1 SGHRS and CDR2 YFSETQ. The V end was cut by 0 bases, the J end by 8 bases, with 14 bases between.

CDR3 sequence: CASSYEGGSYNEQFF. CDR3 nucleotide sequence: TGTGCCAGCAGTTACGAGGGGGGCTCCTACAATGAGCAGTTCTTC. This chain links TRBV6-6 with TRBJ2-1; D may correspond to TRBD1 or TRBD2 (6 bases each). Germline assignment: CDR1 MNHNY and CDR2 SVGAGI (reference sequence). Between the trimmed V and J ends, which lost 2 bases and 0 bases, there was a span of 8 bases. CDR3 size: 15 residues.

The V and J genes are TRBV5-5 and TRBJ2-6, with unresolved D. CDR3 length: 15 residues. CDR1 SGHKS and CDR2 YYEKEE come from the germline V gene (reference sequence). V was pared by 1 base and J by 0 bases, with 5 bases between. The CDR3 DNA reads as TGTGCCAGCAGCTTGTTACTCTCTGGGGCCAACGTCCTGACTTTC. This translates into CASSLLLSGANVLTF.

This sequence joins TRBV7-3 and TRBJ2-2; possible D gene TRBD2, 5 bases. The CDR3 consists of 14 residues. Germline-derived CDR1 and CDR2 are SGHTA and FQGTGA. Trimming removed 1 base at V and 6 bases at J, with 9 bases between. The CDR3 spells CASSLSQRSGELFF. CDR3 DNA sequence: TGTGCCAGCAGCTTAAGCCAGCGGTCCGGGGAGCTGTTTTTT.

The rearrangement uses TRBV7-8 and TRBJ2-7; a weak D match, TRBD2 (6 bases). V lost 2 bases, J lost 6 bases, and 20 bases lay in between. Germline V gives CDR1 SGHVS, CDR2 FQNEAQ. This CDR3 has 16 amino acids. CDR3 region: CASSLIISGTDLEQYF. The CDR3 DNA follows: TGTGCCAGCAGCTTAATTATCTCCGGGACTGATCTCGAGCAGTACTTC.

This clone occurred once. The rearrangement uses TRBV6-5 and TRBJ1-5; D is perhaps TRBD1 (6 bases). Deletions cut 7 bases from V and 4 bases from J, with 11 bases between. Germline V gene sequence: CDR1 MNHEY, CDR2 SVGAGI. The CDR3 runs to 13 residues. CDR3 residues: CASKGGLNQPQHF. The DNA of the CDR3 is TGTGCCAGCAAGGGGGGGCTTAATCAGCCCCAGCATTTT.

The chain joins TRBV6-5 to TRBJ1-4, with 9 bases fitting TRBD1. With 3 bases clipped from V and 5 bases from J, the junction kept 1 base outside the gene matches. The length of the CDR3 is 14 residues. Germline V gives CDR1 MNHEY, CDR2 SVGAGI. This CDR3 reads CASSYDRGNEKLFF. CDR3 nucleotides: TGTGCCAGCAGTTATGACAGGGGGAATGAAAAACTGTTTTTT.